This TCR beta chain was captured by sequencing in a study of OX40 agonist ivuxolimab in advanced cancers. CDR3 size: 15 residues. V lost 1 base to trimming and J lost 2 bases, with 11 bases between them. Germline-derived CDR1 and CDR2 are LNHDA and SQIVND (reference sequence). As concerns this clone: Different DNA sequences within this sample yield the same CDR3.

Sequenced by immunoSEQ multiplex PCR; TCRdb stores in-frame clones only, minus some. Seen here are under 85,000 clones, approximately 89% observed once, and the top ten hold less than 0.65%. This chain connects TRBV19 to TRBJ1-1; D is ambiguous. The specimen was CD4+ or CD8+ T cells sorted from blood, collected in a trial of the OX40 agonist ivuxolimab. The receptor was isolated from an adult with an advanced solid tumor such as melanoma, head and neck, liver or kidney cancer. This CDR3 is CASSIVNRDNTEAFF. The DNA for the CDR3 is TGTGCCAGTAGTATAGTAAACCGGGATAACACTGAAGCTTTCTTT.